This T cell receptor (beta chain) emerged from a study of beta chain features in type 1 diabetes. Study conclusions and caveats: For Type 1 diabetes patients, all four CD4+ subsets carried TCRB CDR3s that were moderately but significantly shorter. Naive, central memory and Treg TCRB repertoires appeared more alike in patients than in healthy donors. Any HLA type influence on TCRB rearrangement was left unresolved here.

The V and J ends lost 3 bases and 3 bases respectively, with 9 bases between them. CDR3 length: 13 residues. Germline lookup yields CDR1 SGHVS and CDR2 FQNEAQ. The whole isolated RNA underwent reverse transcription, so sequencing captured expressed TCRB transcripts. Measured with immunoSEQ multiplex PCR; TCRdb has only the in-frame clones, and not every one. Here the sample spans roughly 230,000 clones, about 11% being singletons. This clone was seen a few times. Its antigen is unidentified. The clonotype originates from a man aged 30 to 39 with type 1 diabetes. The sample consisted of naive CD4+ T cells from blood. The chain joins TRBV7-8 to TRBJ2-7; possibly TRBD1 for D (5 bases). CDR3 in amino acids: CASSFSRVYEQYF. The CDR3 DNA reads TGTGCCAGCAGCTTCTCCAGGGTCTACGAGCAGTACTTC. The whole variable domain, filled in from reference TRBV7-8 and TRBJ2-7, reads GAGVSQSPRYKVAKRGQDVALRCDPISGHVSLFWYQQALGQGPEFLTYFQNEAQLDKSGLPSDRFFAERPEGSVSTLKIQRTQQEDSAVYLCASSFSRVYEQYFGPGTRLTVT.